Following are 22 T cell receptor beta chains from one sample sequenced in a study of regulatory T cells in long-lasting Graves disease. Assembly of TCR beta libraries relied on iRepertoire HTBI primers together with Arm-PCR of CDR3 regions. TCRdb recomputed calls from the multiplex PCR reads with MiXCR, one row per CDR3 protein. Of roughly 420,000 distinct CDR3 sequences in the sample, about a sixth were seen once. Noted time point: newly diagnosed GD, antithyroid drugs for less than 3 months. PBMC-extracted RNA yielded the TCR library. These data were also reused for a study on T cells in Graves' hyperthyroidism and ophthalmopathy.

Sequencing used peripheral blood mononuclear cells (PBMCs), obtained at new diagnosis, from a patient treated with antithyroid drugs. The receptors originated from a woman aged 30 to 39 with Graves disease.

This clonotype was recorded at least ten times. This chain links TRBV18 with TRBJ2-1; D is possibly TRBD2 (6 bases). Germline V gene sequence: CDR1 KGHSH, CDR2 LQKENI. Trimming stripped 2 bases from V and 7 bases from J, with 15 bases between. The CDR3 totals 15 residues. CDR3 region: CASSPSVSGRNEQFF. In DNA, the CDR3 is TGTGCCAGCTCACCATCGGTGTCAGGGAGGAATGAGCAGTTCTTC.

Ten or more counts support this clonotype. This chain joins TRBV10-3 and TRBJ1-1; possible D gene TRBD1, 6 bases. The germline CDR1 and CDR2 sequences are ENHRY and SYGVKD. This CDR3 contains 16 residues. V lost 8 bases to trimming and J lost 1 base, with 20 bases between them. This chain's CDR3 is CAISIFGGTQNTEAFF. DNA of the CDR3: TGTGCCATCTCCATCTTCGGGGGCACCCAGAACACTGAAGCTTTCTTT.

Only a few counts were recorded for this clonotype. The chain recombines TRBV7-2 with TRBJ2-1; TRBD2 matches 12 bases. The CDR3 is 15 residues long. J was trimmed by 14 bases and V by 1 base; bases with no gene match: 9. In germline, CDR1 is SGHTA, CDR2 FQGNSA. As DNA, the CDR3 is TGTGCCAGCAGCTTAGACAGACTAGCGGGAGAAGAGAAGTTCTTC. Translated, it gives CASSLDRLAGEEKFF.

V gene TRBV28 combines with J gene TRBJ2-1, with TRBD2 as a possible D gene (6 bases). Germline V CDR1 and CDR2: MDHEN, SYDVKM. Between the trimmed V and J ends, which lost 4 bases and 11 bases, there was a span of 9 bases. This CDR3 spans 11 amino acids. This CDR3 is CASSSRTKQFF. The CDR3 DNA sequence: TGTGCCAGCAGTTCCAGGACTAAGCAGTTCTTC.

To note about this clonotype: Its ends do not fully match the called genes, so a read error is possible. The DNA of the CDR3 is TGTGTCAGCCATTGGGGCCAGGGGCGCAATCAGCCCCAGCATTTT. This gives the protein CVSHWGQGRNQPQHF. The rearrangement links TRBV6-1 to TRBJ1-5, with D possibly TRBD1 on 6 matching bases. Germline CDR1 and CDR2: MNHNS and SASEGT. This CDR3 comprises 15 residues.

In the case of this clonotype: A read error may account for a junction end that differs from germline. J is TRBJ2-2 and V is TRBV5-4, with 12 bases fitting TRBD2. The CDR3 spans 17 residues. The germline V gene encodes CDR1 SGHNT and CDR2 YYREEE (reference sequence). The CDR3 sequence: CASSSTSGRGITGEPFF. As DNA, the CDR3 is TGTGCCAGCAGTTCGACTAGCGGGAGAGGAATCACCGGGGAGCCGTTTTTT.

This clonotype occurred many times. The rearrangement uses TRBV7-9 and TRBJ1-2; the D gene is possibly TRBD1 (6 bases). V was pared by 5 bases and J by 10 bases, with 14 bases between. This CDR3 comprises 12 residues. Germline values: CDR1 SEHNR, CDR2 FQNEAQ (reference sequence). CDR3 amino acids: CASSTQTGYYTF. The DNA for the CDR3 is TGTGCCAGCAGCACCCAGACAGGATACTACACCTTC.

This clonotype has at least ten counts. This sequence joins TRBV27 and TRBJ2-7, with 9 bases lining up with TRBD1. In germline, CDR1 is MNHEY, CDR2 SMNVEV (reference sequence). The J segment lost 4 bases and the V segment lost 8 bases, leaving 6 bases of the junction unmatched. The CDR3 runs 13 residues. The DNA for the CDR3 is TGTGCCAGCTCGGACAGGGGATCGTACGAGCAGTACTTC. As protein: CASSDRGSYEQYF.

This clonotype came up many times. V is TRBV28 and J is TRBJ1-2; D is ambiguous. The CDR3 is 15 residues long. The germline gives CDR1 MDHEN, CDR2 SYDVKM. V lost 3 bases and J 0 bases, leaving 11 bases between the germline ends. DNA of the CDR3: TGTGCCAGCAGTTTTGGCCTGGGAACTAACTATGGCTACACCTTC. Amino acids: CASSFGLGTNYGYTF.

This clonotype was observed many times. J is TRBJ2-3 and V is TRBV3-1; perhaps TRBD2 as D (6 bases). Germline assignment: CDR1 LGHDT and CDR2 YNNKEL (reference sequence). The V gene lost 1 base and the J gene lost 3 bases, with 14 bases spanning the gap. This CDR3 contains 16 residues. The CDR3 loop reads CASSQVPGGKTDTQYF. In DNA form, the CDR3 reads TGTGCCAGCAGCCAAGTCCCGGGCGGGAAGACAGATACGCAGTATTTT.

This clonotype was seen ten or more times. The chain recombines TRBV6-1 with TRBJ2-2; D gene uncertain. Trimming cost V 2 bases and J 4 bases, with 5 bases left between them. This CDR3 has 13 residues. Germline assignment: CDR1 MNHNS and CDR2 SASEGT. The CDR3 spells CASSEQITGELFF. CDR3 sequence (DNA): TGTGCCAGCAGTGAACAAATCACCGGGGAGCTGTTTTTT.

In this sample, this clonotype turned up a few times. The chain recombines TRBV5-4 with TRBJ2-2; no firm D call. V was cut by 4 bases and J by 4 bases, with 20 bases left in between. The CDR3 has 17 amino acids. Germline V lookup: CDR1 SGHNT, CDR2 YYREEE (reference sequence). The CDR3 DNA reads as TGTGCCAGCAGCCAAGATCCCCAGCCAGTGGGCACCGGGGAGCTGTTTTTT. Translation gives CASSQDPQPVGTGELFF.

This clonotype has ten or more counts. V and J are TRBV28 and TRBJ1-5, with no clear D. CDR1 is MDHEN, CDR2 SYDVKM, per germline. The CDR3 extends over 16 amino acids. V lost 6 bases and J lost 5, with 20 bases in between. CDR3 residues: CASRNHGRGMYQPQHF. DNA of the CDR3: TGTGCCAGCAGGAACCACGGGAGAGGAATGTATCAGCCCCAGCATTTT.

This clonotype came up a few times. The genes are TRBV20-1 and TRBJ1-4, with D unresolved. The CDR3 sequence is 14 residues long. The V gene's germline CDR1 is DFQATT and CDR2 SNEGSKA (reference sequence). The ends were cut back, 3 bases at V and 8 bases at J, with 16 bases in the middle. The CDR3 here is CSARGSLIGEKLFF. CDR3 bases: TGCAGTGCTAGGGGATCTCTCATCGGGGAAAAACTGTTTTTT.

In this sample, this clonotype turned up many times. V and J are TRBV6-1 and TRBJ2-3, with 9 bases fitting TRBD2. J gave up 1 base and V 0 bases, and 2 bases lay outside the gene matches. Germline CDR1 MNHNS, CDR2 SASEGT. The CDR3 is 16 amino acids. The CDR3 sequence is CASSEAPSGGTDTQYF. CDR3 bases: TGTGCCAGCAGTGAAGCTCCTAGCGGGGGCACAGATACGCAGTATTTT.

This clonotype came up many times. The CDR3 DNA sequence: TGTGCCTGGAGTAATCTAGGCGAGCAGTTCTTC. Its translation is CAWSNLGEQFF. This chain joins TRBV30 and TRBJ2-1, with D uncertain. Germline CDR1 is GTSNPN and CDR2 is SVGIG (reference sequence). CDR3 length: 11 residues. Trimming took 2 bases from V and 10 from J, leaving 9 bases between them. The full variable domain, completed using reference TRBV30 and TRBJ2-1, is SQTIHQWPATLVQPVGSPLSLECTVEGTSNPNLYWYRQAAGRGLQLLFYSVGIGQISSEVPQNLSASRPQDRQFILSSKKLLLSDSGFYLCAWSNLGEQFFGPGTRLTVL.

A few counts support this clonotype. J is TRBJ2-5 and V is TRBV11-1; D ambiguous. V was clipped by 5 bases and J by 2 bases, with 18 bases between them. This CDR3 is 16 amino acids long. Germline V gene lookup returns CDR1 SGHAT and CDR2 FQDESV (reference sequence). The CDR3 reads CASSRTPAPTQETQYF. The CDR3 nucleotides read TGTGCCAGCAGCCGAACCCCCGCCCCCACTCAAGAGACCCAGTACTTC.

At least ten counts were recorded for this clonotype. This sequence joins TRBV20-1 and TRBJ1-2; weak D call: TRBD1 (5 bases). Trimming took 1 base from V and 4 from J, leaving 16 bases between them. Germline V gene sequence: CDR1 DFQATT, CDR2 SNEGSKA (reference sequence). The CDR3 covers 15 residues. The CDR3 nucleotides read TGCAGTGCTAGAGTGGATACAGGAGACGTCTATGGCTACACCTTC. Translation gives CSARVDTGDVYGYTF.

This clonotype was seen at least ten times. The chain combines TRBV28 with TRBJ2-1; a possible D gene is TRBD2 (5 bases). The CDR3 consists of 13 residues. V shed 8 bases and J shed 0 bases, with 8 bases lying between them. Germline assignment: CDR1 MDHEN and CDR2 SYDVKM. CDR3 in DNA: TGTGCCAGCGCACTAGTCTCCTACAATGAGCAGTTCTTC. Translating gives CASALVSYNEQFF.

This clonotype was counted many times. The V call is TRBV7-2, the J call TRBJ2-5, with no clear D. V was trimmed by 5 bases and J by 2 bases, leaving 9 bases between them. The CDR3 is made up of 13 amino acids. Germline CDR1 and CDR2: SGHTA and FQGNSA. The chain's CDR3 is CASSPDPQETQYF. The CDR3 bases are TGTGCCAGCAGCCCGGACCCTCAAGAGACCCAGTACTTC.

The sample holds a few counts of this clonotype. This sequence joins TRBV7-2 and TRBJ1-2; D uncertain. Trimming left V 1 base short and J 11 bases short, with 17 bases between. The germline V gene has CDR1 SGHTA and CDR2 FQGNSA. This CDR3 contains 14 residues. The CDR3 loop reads CASSLEVGPVRYTF. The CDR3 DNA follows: TGTGCCAGCAGCTTAGAGGTAGGCCCGGTCCGGTACACCTTC.

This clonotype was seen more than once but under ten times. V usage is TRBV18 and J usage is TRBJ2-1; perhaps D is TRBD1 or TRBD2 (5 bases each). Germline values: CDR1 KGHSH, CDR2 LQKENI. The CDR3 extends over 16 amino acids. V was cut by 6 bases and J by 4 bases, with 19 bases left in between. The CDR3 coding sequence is TGTGCCAGCTCGTCAGGGACGCGCGTGGTTTACAATGAGCAGTTCTTC. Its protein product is CASSSGTRVVYNEQFF.